The 14 T cell receptor beta chains below were found in one sample sequenced in a study of blood T cells in healthy people across ages. A second PCR, run for about 7 to 11 cycles, used a sample-barcoded 5' primer plus a J-beta primer mix. Each CDR3 protein is one row after TCRdb ran MiXCR on the 5' RACE reads. This table has nearly 1 million distinct CDR3 sequences, roughly half appearing once. The sample consisted of blood. Every receptor here comes from a woman in her fifties or sixties in good health.

This chain links TRBV28 with TRBJ1-4; tentative D call: TRBD1 (6 bases). V shed 4 bases and J shed 4 bases, with 16 bases lying between them. The CDR3 is 16 amino acids. The germline V gene encodes CDR1 MDHEN and CDR2 SYDVKM. The CDR3 sequence: CASSSPSGQLNEKLFF. In DNA, the CDR3 is TGTGCCAGCAGTTCCCCAAGTGGACAGCTTAATGAAAAACTGTTTTTT.

The chain carries TRBV7-2 and TRBJ2-2, with 9 positions matching TRBD2. Per the germline V gene, CDR1 is SGHTA and CDR2 is FQGNSA. V lost 5 bases, J lost 3 bases, and 4 bases stayed unmatched. CDR3 length: 15 residues. The CDR3 region has the DNA TGTGCCAGCAGCCCAAGACTAGCGGACACCGGGGAGCTGTTTTTT. This codes for CASSPRLADTGELFF.

This clonotype was picked up a small number of times. V is TRBV12-3 or TRBV12-4 and J is TRBJ2-7; D possibly corresponds to TRBD1 (5 bases). V was clipped by 2 bases and J by 1 base, with 9 bases between them. This CDR3 is built from 14 residues. CDR3 loop: CASSLSQDSYEQYF. For the CDR3, the DNA is TGTGCCAGCAGTTTATCACAGGATTCCTACGAGCAGTACTTC.

The V and J genes are TRBV7-3 and TRBJ2-3; unclear D gene. The V end lost 4 bases, the J end lost 2 bases, and 13 bases lay between the germline ends. CDR3 length: 15 amino acids. Per the germline V gene, CDR1 is SGHTA and CDR2 is FQGTGA. This CDR3 is CASSSLVAPTDTQYF. The CDR3 DNA reads TGTGCCAGCAGCTCCCTCGTCGCCCCCACAGATACGCAGTATTTT.

This clonotype was observed many times. The chain is built from TRBV7-2 and TRBJ2-7, with D perhaps matching TRBD2 (5 bases). Germline CDR1 and CDR2: SGHTA and FQGNSA. The CDR3 covers 13 residues. Trimming stripped 4 bases from V and 2 bases from J, with 9 bases between. The CDR3 loop is CASSSGLTYEQYF. DNA for the CDR3: TGTGCCAGCAGCTCCGGACTCACCTACGAGCAGTACTTC.

The V call is TRBV28, the J call TRBJ1-5; the match to TRBD1 covers 11 bases. CDR1 MDHEN and CDR2 SYDVKM come from the germline V gene. The CDR3 has 16 residues. Trimming at V came to 4 bases and at J to 6 bases, leaving 8 bases not matched to a gene. CDR3 region: CASSSQDRGQGQPQHF. CDR3 sequence (DNA): TGTGCCAGCAGTTCCCAGGACAGGGGGCAAGGTCAGCCCCAGCATTTT. Full variable domain (remainder filled in from reference TRBV28 and TRBJ1-5): DVKVTQSSRYLVKRTGEKVFLECVQDMDHENMFWYRQDPGLGLRLIYFSYDVKMKEKGDIPEGYSVSREKKERFSLILESASTNQTSMYLCASSSQDRGQGQPQHFGDGTRLSIL.

J is TRBJ2-4 and V is TRBV10-3; D may be TRBD2 (6 bases). Trimming left V 0 bases short and J 2 bases short, with 14 bases between. The CDR3 sequence is 17 residues long. The V gene's germline CDR1 is ENHRY and CDR2 SYGVKD. The CDR3 protein is CAISESGGFVTKNIQYF. The CDR3 nucleotides read TGTGCCATCAGTGAGTCGGGGGGTTTTGTGACCAAAAACATTCAGTACTTC.

The rearrangement joins TRBV2 to TRBJ2-7; D might be TRBD2 (6 bases). Deletions cut 6 bases from V and 3 bases from J, with 15 bases between. The CDR3 is 14 amino acids. Germline CDR1 SNHLY, CDR2 FYNNEI. The CDR3 coding sequence is TGTGCCAGCAGCGGACTAAAGGGACTCTACGAGCAGTACTTC. As protein: CASSGLKGLYEQYF.

The chain is built from TRBV3-1 and TRBJ2-3; TRBD2 aligns across 10 bases. This CDR3 spans 18 amino acids. Germline assignment: CDR1 LGHDT and CDR2 YNNKEL (reference sequence). Germline trimming cut 2 bases from V and 6 bases from J; bases unmatched to any gene: 14. CDR3 bases: TGTGCCAGCAGCCAACTGAGCGGGAGGGCCAGTTCTTCGGATACGCAGTATTTT. Translation gives CASSQLSGRASSSDTQYF.

This clonotype was seen more than once but under ten times. The chain joins TRBV7-2 to TRBJ1-5, with no clear D. V lost 2 bases to trimming and J lost 9 bases, with 8 bases between them. Germline V gene sequence: CDR1 SGHTA, CDR2 FQGNSA. The CDR3 spans 12 residues. This CDR3 reads CASSLSSGPQHF. CDR3 nucleotide sequence: TGTGCCAGCAGCTTAAGCTCGGGGCCCCAGCATTTT.

The V call is TRBV12-3 or TRBV12-4, the J call TRBJ2-3; the match to TRBD2 covers 7 bases. V dropped 4 bases and J dropped 3; count of bases not matched to a gene: 7. The CDR3 spans 15 residues. Here the CDR3 reads CASSSGRAITDTQYF. Here the CDR3 DNA reads TGTGCCAGCAGTTCAGGGAGGGCGATTACAGATACGCAGTATTTT.

V and J are TRBV7-8 and TRBJ2-5; 7 bases match TRBD1. This CDR3 has 14 residues. J was trimmed by 12 bases and V by 4 bases; bases with no gene match: 14. Germline values: CDR1 SGHVS, CDR2 FQNEAQ. CDR3 coding DNA: TGTGCCAGCAGCTCATTCCGGGACAGATTTATGGAGTACTTC. Its protein is CASSSFRDRFMEYF.

The J gene is TRBJ1-2, the V gene TRBV19, with 8 nucleotides matching TRBD1. J gave up 6 bases and V 5 bases, and 11 bases lay outside the gene matches. Germline lookup yields CDR1 LNHDA and CDR2 SQIVND (reference sequence). This CDR3 spans 15 amino acids. The CDR3 loop reads CASSPAQAGGNGYTF. CDR3 sequence (DNA): TGTGCCAGTAGTCCTGCCCAGGCAGGGGGCAATGGCTACACCTTC.

This rearrangement joins TRBV20-1 to TRBJ2-3; TRBD1 agrees at 11 bases. The J segment lost 5 bases and the V segment lost 8 bases, leaving 3 bases of the junction unmatched. Looked up from germline, CDR1 is DFQATT and CDR2 is SNEGSKA (reference sequence). CDR3 size: 12 residues. In nucleotides, the CDR3 is TGCAGTCCCGGGACAGGGGGAGATACGCAGTATTTT. This codes for CSPGTGGDTQYF.